Listed here is a single TCR beta chain. The PCR used 60 V beta and 13 J beta primers. Profiled with immunoSEQ multiplex PCR; TCRdb holds only in-frame clones, not every one. Of tens of thousands of clones listed, 87% are singletons. The sample originates from a study of glioma-infiltrating T cells after dendritic cell vaccination. For the study at large: Patients received three intradermal dendritic cell vaccine injections at biweekly intervals.

Noted time point: after dendritic cell vaccination, including at tumor progression/relapse. Patients had residual fresh-frozen tumor tissue and more than two years of survival data. PBMC sampling occurred before vaccination, two weeks after the third dose, and at progression. The sequence came from a human donor with glioblastoma. The source material was blood, sampled after dendritic cell vaccination.

The CDR3 sequence: CASSLYRGNNEQFF. Written as DNA, the CDR3 is TGTGCCAGCAGCTTATACAGGGGGAACAATGAGCAGTTCTTC. The chain is built from TRBV7-6 and TRBJ2-1; 8 positions match TRBD1. From germline, CDR1 is SGHVS and CDR2 FNYEAQ. The CDR3 covers 14 residues. The V segment lost 2 bases and the J segment 5 bases; nucleotides outside the gene matches: 2.